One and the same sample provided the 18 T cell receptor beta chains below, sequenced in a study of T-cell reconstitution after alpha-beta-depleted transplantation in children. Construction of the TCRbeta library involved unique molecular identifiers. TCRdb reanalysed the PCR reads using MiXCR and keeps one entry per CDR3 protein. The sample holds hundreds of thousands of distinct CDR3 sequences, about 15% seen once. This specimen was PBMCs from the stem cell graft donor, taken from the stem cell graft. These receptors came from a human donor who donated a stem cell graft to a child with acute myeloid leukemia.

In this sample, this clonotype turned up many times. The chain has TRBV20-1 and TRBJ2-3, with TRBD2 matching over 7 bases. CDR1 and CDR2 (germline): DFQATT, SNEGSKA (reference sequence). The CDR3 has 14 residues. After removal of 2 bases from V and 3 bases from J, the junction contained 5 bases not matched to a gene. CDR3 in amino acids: CSARRLAETDTQYF. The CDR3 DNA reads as TGCAGTGCTAGACGCCTAGCGGAAACAGATACGCAGTATTTT.

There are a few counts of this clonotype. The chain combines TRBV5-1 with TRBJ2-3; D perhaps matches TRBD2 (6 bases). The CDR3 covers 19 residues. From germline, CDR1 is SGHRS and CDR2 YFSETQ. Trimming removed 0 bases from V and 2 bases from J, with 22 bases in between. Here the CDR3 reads CASSLAGLTPGGTTDTQYF. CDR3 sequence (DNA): TGCGCCAGCAGCTTGGCCGGGTTGACACCGGGCGGGACCACAGATACGCAGTATTTT.

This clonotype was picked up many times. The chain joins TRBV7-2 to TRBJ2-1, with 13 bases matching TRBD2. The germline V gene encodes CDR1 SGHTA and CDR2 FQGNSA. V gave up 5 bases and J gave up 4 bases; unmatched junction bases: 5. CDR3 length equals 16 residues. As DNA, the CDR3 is TGTGCCAGCAGCCCCCGGACTAGCGGGAGATACAATGAGCAGTTCTTC. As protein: CASSPRTSGRYNEQFF. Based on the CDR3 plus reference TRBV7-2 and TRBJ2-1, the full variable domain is GAGVSQSPSNKVTEKGKDVELRCDPISGHTALYWYRQSLGQGLEFLIYFQGNSAPDKSGLPSDRFSAERTGGSVSTLTIQRTQQEDSAVYLCASSPRTSGRYNEQFFGPGTRLTVL.

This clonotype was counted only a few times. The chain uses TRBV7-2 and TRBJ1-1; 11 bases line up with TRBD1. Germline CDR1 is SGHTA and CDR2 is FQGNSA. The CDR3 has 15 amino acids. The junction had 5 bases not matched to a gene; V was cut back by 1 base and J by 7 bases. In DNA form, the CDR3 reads TGTGCCAGCAGCTTAGATGGGACAGGGGGTGGTGAAGCTTTCTTT. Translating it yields CASSLDGTGGGEAFF.

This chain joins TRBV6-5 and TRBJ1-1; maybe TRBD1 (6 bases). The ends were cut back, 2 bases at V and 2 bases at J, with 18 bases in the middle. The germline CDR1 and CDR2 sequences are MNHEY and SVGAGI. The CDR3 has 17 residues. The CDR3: CASSYRKQGDANTEAFF. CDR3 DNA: TGTGCCAGCAGTTACCGGAAACAGGGTGATGCAAACACTGAAGCTTTCTTT.

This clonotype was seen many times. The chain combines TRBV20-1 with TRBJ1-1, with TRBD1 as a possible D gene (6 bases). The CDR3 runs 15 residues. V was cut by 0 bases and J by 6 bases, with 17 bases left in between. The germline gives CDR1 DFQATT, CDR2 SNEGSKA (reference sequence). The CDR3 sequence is CSARDQGAGGPEAFF. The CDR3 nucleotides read TGCAGTGCTAGAGATCAAGGGGCCGGGGGGCCTGAAGCTTTCTTT.

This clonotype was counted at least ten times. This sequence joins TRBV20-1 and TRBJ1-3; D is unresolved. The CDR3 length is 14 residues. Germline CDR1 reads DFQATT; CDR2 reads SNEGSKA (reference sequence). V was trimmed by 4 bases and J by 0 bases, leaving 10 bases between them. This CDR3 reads CSAINRASGNTIYF. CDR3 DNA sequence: TGCAGTGCTATCAACAGAGCCTCTGGAAACACCATATATTTT.

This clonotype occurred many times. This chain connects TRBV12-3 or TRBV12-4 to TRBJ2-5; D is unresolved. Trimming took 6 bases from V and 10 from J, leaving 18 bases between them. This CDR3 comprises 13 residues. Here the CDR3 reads CASSTFGAGDQYF. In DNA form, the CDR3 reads TGTGCCAGCAGCACCTTCGGAGCTGGGGACCAGTACTTC.

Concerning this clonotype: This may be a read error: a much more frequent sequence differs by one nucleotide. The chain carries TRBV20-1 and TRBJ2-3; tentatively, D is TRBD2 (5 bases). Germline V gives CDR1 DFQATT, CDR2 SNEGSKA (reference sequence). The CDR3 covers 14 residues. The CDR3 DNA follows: TGCAGTGCAGCCCCCTTCGAGGGAACAGATACGCGGTATTTT. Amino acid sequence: CSAAPFEGTDTRYF.

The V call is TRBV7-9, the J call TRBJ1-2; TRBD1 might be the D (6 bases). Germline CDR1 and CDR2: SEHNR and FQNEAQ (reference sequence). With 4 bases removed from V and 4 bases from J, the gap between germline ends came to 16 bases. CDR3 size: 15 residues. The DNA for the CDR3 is TGTGCCAGCAGCTCATCAACAGGGTTCGGCTATGGCTACACCTTC. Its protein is CASSSSTGFGYGYTF.

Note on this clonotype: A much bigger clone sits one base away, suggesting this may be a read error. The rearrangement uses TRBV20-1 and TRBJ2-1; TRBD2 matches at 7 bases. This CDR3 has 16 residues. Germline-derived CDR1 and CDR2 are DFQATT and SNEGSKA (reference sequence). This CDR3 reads CCARSGMGGTYNEQFF. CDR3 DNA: TGCTGTGCTAGGTCTGGGATGGGGGGGACCTACAATGAGCAGTTCTTC.

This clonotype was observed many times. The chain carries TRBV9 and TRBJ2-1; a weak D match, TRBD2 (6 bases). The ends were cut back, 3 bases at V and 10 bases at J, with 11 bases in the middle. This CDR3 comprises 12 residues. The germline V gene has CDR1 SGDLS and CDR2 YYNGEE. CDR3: CASSGRGAEQFF. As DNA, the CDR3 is TGTGCCAGCAGCGGCCGCGGGGCAGAGCAGTTCTTC. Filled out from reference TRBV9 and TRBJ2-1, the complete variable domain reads DSGVTQTPKHLITATGQRVTLRCSPRSGDLSVYWYQQSLDQGLQFLIQYYNGEERAKGNILERFSAQQFPDLHSELNLSSLELGDSALYFCASSGRGAEQFFGPGTRLTVL.

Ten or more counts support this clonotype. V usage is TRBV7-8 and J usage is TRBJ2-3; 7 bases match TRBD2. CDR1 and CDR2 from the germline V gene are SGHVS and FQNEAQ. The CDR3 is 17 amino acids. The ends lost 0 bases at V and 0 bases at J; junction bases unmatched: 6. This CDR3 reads CASSLAWQGGSTDTQYF. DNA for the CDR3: TGTGCCAGCAGCTTAGCATGGCAGGGAGGGAGCACAGATACGCAGTATTTT.

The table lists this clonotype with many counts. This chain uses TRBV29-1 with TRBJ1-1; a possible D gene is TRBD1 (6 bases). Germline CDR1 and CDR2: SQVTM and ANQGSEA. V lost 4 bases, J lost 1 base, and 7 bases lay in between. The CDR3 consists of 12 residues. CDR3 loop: CSVGDKNTEAFF. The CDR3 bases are TGCAGCGTTGGGGACAAGAACACTGAAGCTTTCTTT.

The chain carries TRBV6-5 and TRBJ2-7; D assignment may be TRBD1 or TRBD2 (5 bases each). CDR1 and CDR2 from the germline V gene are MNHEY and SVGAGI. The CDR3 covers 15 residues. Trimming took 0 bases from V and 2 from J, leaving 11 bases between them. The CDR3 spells CASSYSGAPTYEQYF. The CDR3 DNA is TGTGCCAGCAGTTACTCCGGGGCCCCAACCTACGAGCAGTACTTC.

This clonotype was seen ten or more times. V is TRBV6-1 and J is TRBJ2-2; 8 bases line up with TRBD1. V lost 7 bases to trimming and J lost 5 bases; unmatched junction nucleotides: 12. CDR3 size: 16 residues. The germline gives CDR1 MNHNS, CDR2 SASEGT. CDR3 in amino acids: CASTEVPGGETGELFF. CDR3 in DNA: TGTGCCAGCACCGAAGTTCCAGGGGGCGAGACCGGGGAGCTGTTTTTT.

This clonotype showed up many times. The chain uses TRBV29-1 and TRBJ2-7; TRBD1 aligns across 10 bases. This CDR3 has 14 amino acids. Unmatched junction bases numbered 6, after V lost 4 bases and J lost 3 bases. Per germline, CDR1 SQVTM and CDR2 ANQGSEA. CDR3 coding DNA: TGCAGCGTTGTTTCGGGACAGGGGAACTACGAGCAGTACTTC. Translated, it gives CSVVSGQGNYEQYF.

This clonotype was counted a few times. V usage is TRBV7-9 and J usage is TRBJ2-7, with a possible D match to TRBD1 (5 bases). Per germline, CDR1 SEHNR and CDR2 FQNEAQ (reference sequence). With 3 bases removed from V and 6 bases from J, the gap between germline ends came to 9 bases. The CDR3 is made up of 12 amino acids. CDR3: CASSFEGAEQYV. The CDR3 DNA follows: TGTGCCAGCAGCTTTGAAGGGGCCGAGCAGTACGTC.